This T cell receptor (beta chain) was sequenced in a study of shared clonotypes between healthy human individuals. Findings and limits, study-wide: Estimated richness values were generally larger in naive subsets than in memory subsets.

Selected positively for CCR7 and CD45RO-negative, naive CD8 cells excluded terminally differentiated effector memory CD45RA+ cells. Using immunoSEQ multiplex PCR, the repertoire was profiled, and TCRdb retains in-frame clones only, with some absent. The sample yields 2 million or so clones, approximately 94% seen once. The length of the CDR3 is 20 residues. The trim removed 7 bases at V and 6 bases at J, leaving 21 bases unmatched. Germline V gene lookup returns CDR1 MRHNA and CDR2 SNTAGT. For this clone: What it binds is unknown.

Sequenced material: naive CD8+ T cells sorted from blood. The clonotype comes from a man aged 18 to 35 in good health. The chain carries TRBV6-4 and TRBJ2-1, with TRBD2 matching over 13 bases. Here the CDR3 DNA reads TGTGCCAGCAAATCGCCCGGGACTAGCGGGAAGACGGCGATCATCAATGAGCAGTTCTTC. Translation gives CASKSPGTSGKTAIINEQFF.